Below, 15 T cell receptor beta chains from the same sample are listed, as sequenced in a study of shared clonotypes between healthy human individuals. Some clones are missing from TCRdb's copy, which holds only in-frame ones; the method was immunoSEQ multiplex PCR. The top ten hold about 0.35% of the sample, which has 1,400,000 or so clones, approximately 98.5% seen once. The sequencing sample was made of naive CD4+ T cells sorted from blood. The subset here: CD45RA+ positively selected. These receptor sequences come from a man under 40 in good health.

The V gene is TRBV6-6, the J gene TRBJ1-5; tentative D call: TRBD1 (6 bases). CDR3 length: 16 residues. CDR1 MNHNY and CDR2 SVGAGI come from the germline V gene (reference sequence). V lost 2 bases and J 2 bases, leaving 13 bases between the germline ends. CDR3 nucleotides: TGTGCCAGCAGTTACGTTGGGGGGCGAGGCAATCAGCCCCAGCATTTT. Translation: CASSYVGGRGNQPQHF.

The chain recombines TRBV27 with TRBJ2-3; 11 nucleotides match TRBD2. Germline CDR1 and CDR2: MNHEY and SMNVEV (reference sequence). CDR3 size: 17 residues. Germline trimming cut 4 bases from V and 3 bases from J; bases unmatched to any gene: 9. This CDR3 reads CASSWGTSGVGTDTQYF. In nucleotides, the CDR3 is TGTGCCAGCAGTTGGGGGACTAGCGGAGTGGGTACAGATACGCAGTATTTT.

This chain uses TRBV5-4 with TRBJ1-1; the D gene is possibly TRBD1 (5 bases). Trimming left V 7 bases short and J 2 bases short, with 12 bases between. From germline, CDR1 is SGHNT and CDR2 YYREEE (reference sequence). CDR3 length: 13 amino acids. The CDR3 DNA follows: TGTGCCAGCGGGAGGGGAAGTAACACTGAAGCTTTCTTT. It translates to CASGRGSNTEAFF. Complete variable domain (other parts from reference TRBV5-4 and TRBJ1-1): ETGVTQSPTHLIKTRGQQVTLRCSSQSGHNTVSWYQQALGQGPQFIFQYYREEENGRGNFPPRFSGLQFPNYSSELNVNALELDDSALYLCASGRGSNTEAFFGQGTRLTVV.

The V call is TRBV28, the J call TRBJ1-1; D remains unclear. This CDR3 is 15 amino acids long. The germline gives CDR1 MDHEN, CDR2 SYDVKM. Trimming removed 8 bases from V and 1 base from J, with 17 bases in between. CDR3 sequence: CASRYGTGRNTEAFF. CDR3 in DNA: TGTGCCAGCCGCTATGGAACTGGGCGGAACACTGAAGCTTTCTTT.

V is TRBV9 and J is TRBJ2-1; D unresolved. V was pared by 4 bases and J by 5 bases, with 10 bases between. The length of the CDR3 is 13 residues. From germline, CDR1 is SGDLS and CDR2 YYNGEE. The DNA of the CDR3 is TGTGCCAGCAGCCCCAGCAGGCACAATGAGCAGTTCTTC. Protein: CASSPSRHNEQFF. Using reference TRBV9 and TRBJ2-1 for the parts outside the CDR3, the full variable domain is DSGVTQTPKHLITATGQRVTLRCSPRSGDLSVYWYQQSLDQGLQFLIQYYNGEERAKGNILERFSAQQFPDLHSELNLSSLELGDSALYFCASSPSRHNEQFFGPGTRLTVL.

The V gene is TRBV14, the J gene TRBJ2-1; 9 positions agree with TRBD2. Per germline, CDR1 SGHDN and CDR2 FVKESK. This CDR3 comprises 17 residues. V was pared by 1 base and J by 7 bases, with 11 bases of the junction left unmatched. CDR3 DNA: TGTGCCAGCAGCCAAGTTAGGGCGGGAGGGCCGACTAATGAGCAGTTCTTC. Residues: CASSQVRAGGPTNEQFF.

Comment on this clone: Distinct nucleotide sequences in the sample also encode this CDR3. The V gene is TRBV4-3, the J gene TRBJ2-7; TRBD2 agrees at 7 bases. Germline V gene sequence: CDR1 LGHNA, CDR2 YSLEER. The CDR3 totals 15 residues. V dropped 0 bases and J dropped 0; count of bases not matched to a gene: 2. In DNA, the CDR3 is TGCGCCAGCAGCCAAGAAGGCGGGAGCTCCTACGAGCAGTACTTC. It specifies CASSQEGGSSYEQYF.

The chain combines TRBV18 with TRBJ2-5, with a tentative D call TRBD2 (5 bases). With 3 bases removed from V and 4 bases from J, the gap between germline ends came to 18 bases. The CDR3 extends over 16 amino acids. The germline CDR1 and CDR2 sequences are KGHSH and LQKENI. The CDR3 nucleotides read TGTGCCAGCTCACCTATTTCTAGCCTCGAGGGAGAGACCCAGTACTTC. Translating gives CASSPISSLEGETQYF.

This clone was found once. The chain recombines TRBV5-6 with TRBJ2-1; 13 bases are a match to TRBD2. The CDR3 contains 16 residues. V lost 5 bases, J lost 3 bases, and 5 bases stayed unmatched. CDR1 and CDR2 (germline): SGHDT, YYEEEE. This CDR3 is CASRNGLAGDYNEQFF. The DNA for the CDR3 is TGTGCCAGCAGGAACGGACTAGCGGGAGACTACAATGAGCAGTTCTTC.

This chain joins TRBV29-1 and TRBJ1-1; D remains ambiguous. CDR3 length: 14 amino acids. Germline V lookup: CDR1 SQVTM, CDR2 ANQGSEA. Trimming shortened V by 2 bases and J by 2 bases, and 12 bases separated the two germline ends. This CDR3 reads CSVEIRLTNTEAFF. CDR3 nucleotide sequence: TGCAGCGTTGAAATACGTCTAACCAACACTGAAGCTTTCTTT.

The chain joins TRBV4-1 to TRBJ1-5; 7 positions agree with TRBD1. The V gene end was trimmed by 2 bases and the J gene end by 3 bases; junction bases not matched to a gene: 7. The CDR3 extends over 16 amino acids. The germline V gene has CDR1 MGHRA and CDR2 YSYEKL. This CDR3 is CASSQSLDRSNQPQHF. The CDR3 bases are TGCGCCAGCAGCCAAAGTCTGGACAGGTCCAATCAGCCCCAGCATTTT.

The chain is built from TRBV7-2 and TRBJ2-4, with 10 bases fitting TRBD1. CDR1 SGHTA and CDR2 FQGNSA come from the germline V gene. The ends lost 5 bases at V and 8 bases at J; junction bases unmatched: 3. The CDR3 has 13 amino acids. The CDR3 is CASSRTGGDIQYF. DNA of the CDR3: TGTGCCAGCAGCCGGACAGGGGGAGACATTCAGTACTTC.

The chain has TRBV19 and TRBJ2-3; D perhaps matches TRBD1 (5 bases). Trimming stripped 1 base from V and 2 bases from J, with 10 bases between. This CDR3 is 15 amino acids long. In germline, CDR1 is LNHDA, CDR2 SQIVND (reference sequence). In nucleotides, the CDR3 is TGTGCCAGTAGTATAGGCGCAGGGATCACAGATACGCAGTATTTT. Translating it yields CASSIGAGITDTQYF.

CDR3 sequence reads: CASSPLSRSRTSRSYEQYF. The CDR3 nucleotides read TGTGCCAGCAGCCCACTATCCAGGTCTAGGACTAGCCGTTCCTACGAGCAGTACTTC. V is TRBV11-2 and J is TRBJ2-7; 8 bases line up with TRBD2. Germline lookup yields CDR1 SGHAT and CDR2 FQNNGV. V trimming: 5 bases; J trimming: 1 base; junction bases outside the gene matches: 19. This CDR3 has 19 residues. The whole variable domain, remainder taken from reference TRBV11-2 and TRBJ2-7, is EAGVAQSPRYKIIEKRQSVAFWCNPISGHATLYWYQQILGQGPKLLIQFQNNGVVDDSQLPKDRFSAERLKGVDSTLKIQPAKLEDSAVYLCASSPLSRSRTSRSYEQYFGPGTRLTVT.

This clone was observed a single time. The rearrangement uses TRBV29-1 and TRBJ2-5; possibly TRBD2 for D (6 bases). The CDR3 totals 15 residues. Germline V gene sequence: CDR1 SQVTM, CDR2 ANQGSEA. Deletions cut 3 bases from V and 1 base from J, with 15 bases between. The CDR3 nucleotides are TGCAGCGTTGACGCGGGACTCCCGGTCCAAGAGACCCAGTACTTC. Its translation is CSVDAGLPVQETQYF.